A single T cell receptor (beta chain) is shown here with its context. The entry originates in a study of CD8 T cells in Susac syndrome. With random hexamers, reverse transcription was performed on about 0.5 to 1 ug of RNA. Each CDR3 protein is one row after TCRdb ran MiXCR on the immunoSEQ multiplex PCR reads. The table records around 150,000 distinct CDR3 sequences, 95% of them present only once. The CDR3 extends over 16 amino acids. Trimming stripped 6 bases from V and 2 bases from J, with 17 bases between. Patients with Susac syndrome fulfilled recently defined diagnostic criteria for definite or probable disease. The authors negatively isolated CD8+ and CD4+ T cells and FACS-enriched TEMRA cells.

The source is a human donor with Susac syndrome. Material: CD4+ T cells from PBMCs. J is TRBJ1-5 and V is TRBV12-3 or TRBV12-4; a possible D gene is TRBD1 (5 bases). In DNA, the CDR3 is TGTGCCAGCAGAAATAAGGCGGGGGATGGCAATCAGCCCCAGCATTTT. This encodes CASRNKAGDGNQPQHF.